This TCR beta chain was found in a study of blood T cell repertoires in COVID-19. The CDR3 sequence is 12 residues long. Between the trimmed V and J ends, which lost 3 bases and 9 bases, there was a span of 9 bases. Per the germline V gene, CDR1 is KGHSH and CDR2 is LQKENI. Measured with immunoSEQ multiplex PCR; TCRdb has only the in-frame clones, and not every one. The sample consists of roughly 57,000 clones, roughly 70% of them appearing once. Input material: peripheral blood. The chain employs TRBV18 and TRBJ2-1, with D unclear. The origin of this receptor is a woman between 65 and 79 years old with acute or convalescent COVID-19. Written as DNA, the CDR3 is TGTGCCAGCTCACCGTCTGTCAGTGAGCAGTTCTTC. Translated: CASSPSVSEQFF. The full variable domain, with the rest looked up from reference TRBV18 and TRBJ2-1, is NAGVMQNPRHLVRRRGQEARLRCSPMKGHSHVYWYRQLPEEGLKFMVYLQKENIIDESGMPKERFSAEFPKEGPSILRIQQVVRGDSAAYFCASSPSVSEQFFGPGTRLTVL.